The rows below give T cell receptor beta chains drawn from one sample of a study of blood T cell repertoires in COVID-19. Generated by immunoSEQ multiplex PCR, the TCRdb table keeps only in-frame clones and is missing some. The sample records around 220,000 clones, 80% being singletons. The sequenced material came from PBMCs or T cells enriched from blood (not recorded which). The source of these receptors is a woman between 35 and 50 years old with acute COVID-19. Each CDR3 is given with its conserved first and last residue. D genes are given only for firm matches. Rows may omit the clone size; those that give it use once, few, many or a size class.

D gene: TRBD2
V gene: TRBV9
clone size: -
J gene: TRBJ2-5
CDR3 DNA: TGTGCCAGCAGCCCCTTCGGGGGGAGGGAAGCCCAGTACTTC
CDR3 protein: CASSPFGGREAQYF

D gene: TRBD2
V gene: TRBV28
clone size: -
J gene: TRBJ2-4
CDR3 DNA: TGTGCCAGCAGGTGGAGCGGGAGCGAGAGGGTAGCCAAAAACATTCAGTACTTC
CDR3 protein: CASRWSGSERVAKNIQYF

D gene: -
V gene: TRBV6-5
clone size: -
J gene: TRBJ1-1
CDR3 DNA: TGTGCCAGCAGTTACTCCCGGACCCAGGGGAATGAAGCTTTCTTT
CDR3 protein: CASSYSRTQGNEAFF

D gene: -
V gene: TRBV11-2
clone size: -
J gene: TRBJ1-5
CDR3 DNA: TGTGCCAGCAGCTTCGAAGGAGGGAGCAATCAGCCCCAGCATTTT
CDR3 protein: CASSFEGGSNQPQHF

D gene: -
V gene: TRBV15
clone size: -
J gene: TRBJ2-5
CDR3 DNA: TGTGCCGTCAGCCGGGGTCAGGAGACCCAGTACTTC
CDR3 protein: CAVSRGQETQYF

D gene: -
V gene: TRBV30
clone size: -
J gene: TRBJ1-5
CDR3 DNA: TGTGCCTGGAGTCCTAAGCAAAAGAATCAGCCCCAGCATTTT
CDR3 protein: CAWSPKQKNQPQHF

D gene: TRBD2
V gene: TRBV10-3
clone size: once
J gene: TRBJ2-1
CDR3 DNA: TGTGCCATTAGGACTAGCGGGGGCCACAATGAGCAGTTCTTC
CDR3 protein: CAIRTSGGHNEQFF

D gene: -
V gene: TRBV28
clone size: -
J gene: TRBJ1-2
CDR3 DNA: TGTGCCAGCAGTTTAATGGGGCAGGGAACCTATGGCTACACCTTC
CDR3 protein: CASSLMGQGTYGYTF

D gene: -
V gene: TRBV6-5
clone size: -
J gene: TRBJ1-5
CDR3 DNA: TGTGCCAGCAGTATCGACAAGAATCAGCCCCAGCATTTT
CDR3 protein: CASSIDKNQPQHF

D gene: TRBD1
V gene: TRBV19
clone size: -
J gene: TRBJ1-1
CDR3 DNA: TGTGCCAGTAGTAGGATTCGGGACAGGGGAATGAACACTGAAGCTTTCTTT
CDR3 protein: CASSRIRDRGMNTEAFF

D gene: TRBD1
V gene: TRBV7-9
clone size: -
J gene: TRBJ2-2
CDR3 DNA: TGTGCCAGCAGCCCCCGGGACAGGGTCCCCGGGGAGCTGTTTTTT
CDR3 protein: CASSPRDRVPGELFF

D gene: -
V gene: TRBV3-1/TRBV3-2
clone size: -
J gene: TRBJ1-3
CDR3 DNA: TGTGCCAGCAGCCAAGATGGGGGAGGGACTGGAAACACCATATATTTT
CDR3 protein: CASSQDGGGTGNTIYF

D gene: -
V gene: TRBV7-6
clone size: -
J gene: TRBJ2-5
CDR3 DNA: TGTGCCAGCAGCCGAGGCGGGACCCAGTACTTC
CDR3 protein: CASSRGGTQYF

D gene: TRBD1
V gene: TRBV24-1
clone size: -
J gene: TRBJ2-3
CDR3 DNA: TGTGCCACCAGTGACCCACAGGGGACAAGCACAGATACGCAGTATTTT
CDR3 protein: CATSDPQGTSTDTQYF

D gene: TRBD1
V gene: TRBV9
clone size: -
J gene: TRBJ1-6
CDR3 DNA: TGTGCCAGCAGCTTCCTCCCCGGGACAGGGAGCAATTCACCCCTCCACTTT
CDR3 protein: CASSFLPGTGSNSPLHF

D gene: -
V gene: TRBV19
clone size: few
J gene: TRBJ1-1
CDR3 DNA: TGTGCCAGTAGTATACCCCTCAGCCCGGGCACTGAAGCTTTCTTT
CDR3 protein: CASSIPLSPGTEAFF

D gene: TRBD1
V gene: TRBV27
clone size: -
J gene: TRBJ1-5
CDR3 DNA: TGTGCCAGCAGTTTAAGTCGACAGGGCCCAAATCAGCCCCAGCATTTT
CDR3 protein: CASSLSRQGPNQPQHF

D gene: TRBD1
V gene: TRBV29-1
clone size: -
J gene: TRBJ2-1
CDR3 DNA: TGCAGCCTTAACCGGGACAGTAGGAATGAGCAGTTCTTC
CDR3 protein: CSLNRDSRNEQFF

D gene: -
V gene: TRBV12-3/TRBV12-4
clone size: -
J gene: TRBJ1-2
CDR3 DNA: TGTGCCGCTTCCAGGGGAGCTAACTATGGCTACACCTTC
CDR3 protein: CAASRGANYGYTF

D gene: TRBD2
V gene: TRBV19
clone size: once
J gene: TRBJ2-1
CDR3 DNA: TGTGCCAGTAGTACCTCTAGCGGGCGGTCCTCCTACAATGAGCAGTTCTTC
CDR3 protein: CASSTSSGRSSYNEQFF

D gene: TRBD1
V gene: TRBV4-2
clone size: -
J gene: TRBJ2-7
CDR3 DNA: TGTGCCAGCAGCACCGCTGACAGGGAAAGGCTCGAGCAGTACTTC
CDR3 protein: CASSTADRERLEQYF

D gene: TRBD1
V gene: TRBV7-9
clone size: -
J gene: TRBJ1-1
CDR3 DNA: TGTGCCAGCAGCTCGGTACGACAGGGGCGGACTGAAGCTTTCTTT
CDR3 protein: CASSSVRQGRTEAFF

D gene: TRBD1
V gene: TRBV14
clone size: -
J gene: TRBJ1-3
CDR3 DNA: TGTGCCAGACGACAGGGGCTCTCTGGAAACACCATATATTTT
CDR3 protein: CARRQGLSGNTIYF

D gene: -
V gene: TRBV12-3/TRBV12-4
clone size: -
J gene: TRBJ1-1
CDR3 DNA: TGTGCCAGCAGTTCCTATAACTATGGAGCTTTCTTT
CDR3 protein: CASSSYNYGAFF

D gene: -
V gene: TRBV3-1/TRBV3-2
clone size: few
J gene: TRBJ1-6
CDR3 DNA: TGTGCCAGCAGCCAAGGGAGGGAAGGCAATTCACCCCTCCACTTT
CDR3 protein: CASSQGREGNSPLHF

D gene: TRBD1
V gene: TRBV14
clone size: many
J gene: TRBJ1-1
CDR3 DNA: TGTGCCAGCAGCCTTACAGGGGGTATGGGGACTGAAGCTTTCTTT
CDR3 protein: CASSLTGGMGTEAFF

D gene: TRBD2
V gene: TRBV28
clone size: -
J gene: TRBJ2-3
CDR3 DNA: TGTGCCGGTGAGAAGCGGGGGTCTAGCACAGATACGCAGTATTTT
CDR3 protein: CAGEKRGSSTDTQYF

D gene: TRBD1
V gene: TRBV3-1/TRBV3-2
clone size: -
J gene: TRBJ2-2
CDR3 DNA: TGTGCCAGCAGCCCCCGGACAGGGGCGGTCGGGGAGCTGTTTTTT
CDR3 protein: CASSPRTGAVGELFF

D gene: TRBD2
V gene: TRBV7-2
clone size: -
J gene: TRBJ2-4
CDR3 DNA: TGTGCCAGCAGCCGGACTAGCGGGAGGTTTTCGGGAAACATTCAGTACTTC
CDR3 protein: CASSRTSGRFSGNIQYF